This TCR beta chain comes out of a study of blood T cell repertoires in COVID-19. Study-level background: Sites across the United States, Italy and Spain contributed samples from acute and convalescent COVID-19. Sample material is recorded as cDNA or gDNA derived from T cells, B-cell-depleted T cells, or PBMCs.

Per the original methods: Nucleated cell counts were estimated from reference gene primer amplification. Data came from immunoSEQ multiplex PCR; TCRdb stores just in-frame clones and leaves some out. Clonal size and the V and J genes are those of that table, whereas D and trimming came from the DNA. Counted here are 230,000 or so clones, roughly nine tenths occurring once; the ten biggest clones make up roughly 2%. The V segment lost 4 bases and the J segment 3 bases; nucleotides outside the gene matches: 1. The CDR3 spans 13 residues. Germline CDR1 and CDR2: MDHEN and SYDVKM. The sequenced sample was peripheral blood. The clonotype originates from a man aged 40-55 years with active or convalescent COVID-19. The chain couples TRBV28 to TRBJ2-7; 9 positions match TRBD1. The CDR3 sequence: CASSWDRDYEQYF. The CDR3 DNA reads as TGTGCCAGCAGTTGGGACAGGGACTACGAGCAGTACTTC.